This T cell receptor beta chain originates from a study of blood T cell repertoires in COVID-19. About the research overall: Samples came from the United States, Italy and Spain, spanning acute and convalescent COVID-19.

Germline values: CDR1 LNHDA, CDR2 SQIVND (reference sequence). The V and J ends lost 3 bases and 2 bases respectively, with 11 bases between them. The CDR3 length is 16 residues. Authors' data handling: For nucleated cells, counts were estimated from reference gene primer amplification. Clones were read by immunoSEQ multiplex PCR, and TCRdb kept only the in-frame ones, dropping some. For V, J and clone size, that table is used; D and trimming come from the DNA. The sample includes under 300,000 clones, under 95% seen only once; the top ten take about 2.5%. Residents of 24 US areas, aged roughly 18 to 89 years, made up the participants. The study assigned cohorts using participant-reported clinical history.

The V and J genes are TRBV19 and TRBJ2-6; D is unresolved. What was sequenced was PBMCs or T cells enriched from blood (not recorded which). The origin of this receptor is a woman aged 40 to 49 with acute COVID-19. CDR3 sequence: CASSISGIAGANVLTF. CDR3 DNA sequence: TGTGCCAGTAGTATCTCAGGCATTGCTGGGGCCAACGTCCTGACTTTC.